Listed below are T cell receptor beta chains from one sample, sequenced in a study of blood T cell repertoires in COVID-19. Assay: immunoSEQ multiplex PCR; the TCRdb copy retains only in-frame clones and omits some. The data contain under 200,000 clones, 80% to 90% of them singletons. Sequencing used peripheral blood. The receptors were sampled from a man between 18 and 29 years old with active or convalescent COVID-19. Both conserved end residues are part of each CDR3. D genes are given only for firm matches. Size is omitted from some rows. Given values are once, few, many or a class for expanded clones.

size: NA
V: TRBV10-1
D: NA
J: TRBJ2-5
DNA: TGCGCCAGCAGTGAGGGGGCGGACAAAGAGACCCAGTACTTC
CDR3: CASSEGADKETQYF

size: NA
V: TRBV6-1
D: NA
J: TRBJ1-1
DNA: TGTGCCAGCAGTGAACAGGCAGTGCTGAACACTGAAGCTTTCTTT
CDR3: CASSEQAVLNTEAFF

size: NA
V: TRBV5-1
D: NA
J: TRBJ1-5
DNA: TGCGCCAGCAGCTTGGACGGTAGCAATCAGCCCCAGCATTTT
CDR3: CASSLDGSNQPQHF

size: NA
V: TRBV19
D: NA
J: TRBJ1-1
DNA: TGTGCCAGTAGTATGGCAGGGGTAGCTGAAGCTTTCTTT
CDR3: CASSMAGVAEAFF

size: NA
V: TRBV5-1
D: TRBD1
J: TRBJ1-4
DNA: TGCGCCAGCAGACCCGGACAGGGGACTAATGAAAAACTGTTTTTT
CDR3: CASRPGQGTNEKLFF

size: NA
V: TRBV5-1
D: NA
J: TRBJ1-4
DNA: TGCGCCAGCAGCGCTGGGACATTCGCAACTAATGAAAAACTGTTTTTT
CDR3: CASSAGTFATNEKLFF

size: NA
V: TRBV18
D: NA
J: TRBJ1-1
DNA: TGTGCCAGCTCCCCGCCGGGGAACACTGAAGCTTTCTTT
CDR3: CASSPPGNTEAFF

size: NA
V: TRBV19
D: TRBD1
J: TRBJ1-6
DNA: TGTGCCAGTAGTATTAAACAGGGGTACCCGAAATCACCCCTCCACTTT
CDR3: CASSIKQGYPKSPLHF

size: NA
V: TRBV5-1
D: NA
J: TRBJ2-7
DNA: TGCGCCAGCAGCTTTCCAGACTCCTACGAGCAGTACTTC
CDR3: CASSFPDSYEQYF

size: few
V: TRBV2
D: NA
J: TRBJ1-2
DNA: TGTGCCAGCGGGGACATCACATCCACCTTC
CDR3: CASGDITSTF

size: NA
V: TRBV6-5
D: TRBD1
J: TRBJ1-3
DNA: TGTGCCAGCAGGAGGACAGGGGGCAACACCATATATTTT
CDR3: CASRRTGGNTIYF

size: NA
V: TRBV19
D: NA
J: TRBJ2-1
DNA: TGTGCCAGTAGTATGTCCCTTAACGGGGTCAATGAGCAGTTCTTC
CDR3: CASSMSLNGVNEQFF

size: NA
V: TRBV11-3
D: TRBD1
J: TRBJ2-7
DNA: TGTGCCAGCAGCTTCGACAGGGGGCCCCCCACCTACGAGCAGTACTTC
CDR3: CASSFDRGPPTYEQYF

size: once
V: TRBV5-1
D: TRBD1
J: TRBJ2-7
DNA: TGCGCCAGCAGCCTGGGACAGGGCATCCACGAGCAGTACTTC
CDR3: CASSLGQGIHEQYF

size: NA
V: TRBV19
D: NA
J: TRBJ1-2
DNA: TGTGCCAGTACCGAATTTGGACTCCCCACGGACTATGGCTACACCTTC
CDR3: CASTEFGLPTDYGYTF

size: NA
V: TRBV4-2
D: TRBD1
J: TRBJ1-1
DNA: TGTGCCAGCAGCCATGAAATAAGGGACAGGGGAAAGAACACTGAAGCTTTCTTT
CDR3: CASSHEIRDRGKNTEAFF

size: NA
V: TRBV6-5
D: TRBD1
J: TRBJ1-2
DNA: TGTGCCAGCAGTTACGTGGGACAGGGAGGGGGCTACACCTTC
CDR3: CASSYVGQGGGYTF

size: NA
V: TRBV2
D: NA
J: TRBJ1-5
DNA: TGTGCCAGCAGCCAGGATAGCAATCAGCCCCAGCATTTT
CDR3: CASSQDSNQPQHF

size: NA
V: TRBV5-4
D: TRBD2
J: TRBJ2-3
DNA: TGTGCCAGCAGTCTGCTAGCGGGGGGTTCCCTTAGCACAGATACGCAGTATTTT
CDR3: CASSLLAGGSLSTDTQYF

size: few
V: TRBV5-1
D: TRBD1
J: TRBJ1-2
DNA: TGCGCCAGCAGCTTGGACGACAGGGCCTATGGCTACACCTTC
CDR3: CASSLDDRAYGYTF

size: NA
V: TRBV6-6
D: NA
J: TRBJ1-6
DNA: TGTGCCAGCAGTCTTCTCAGCACGGGGGGGGTTTCACCCCTCCACTTT
CDR3: CASSLLSTGGVSPLHF

size: NA
V: TRBV11-3
D: NA
J: TRBJ2-1
DNA: TGTGCCAGCAGCTTAGGTCTGCGAACCTACAATGAGCAGTTCTTC
CDR3: CASSLGLRTYNEQFF

size: NA
V: TRBV28
D: TRBD1
J: TRBJ1-2
DNA: TGTGCCAGCAGTTTCGGGACAGGGCCTGGCTACACCTTC
CDR3: CASSFGTGPGYTF

size: NA
V: TRBV3-1/TRBV3-2
D: TRBD2
J: TRBJ2-6
DNA: TGTGCCAGCAGGGGGTTCTTAGCGGGAGCTGGGGCCAACGTCCTGACTTTC
CDR3: CASRGFLAGAGANVLTF

size: NA
V: TRBV7-3
D: TRBD1
J: TRBJ2-1
DNA: TGTGCCAGCAGCGGTGGACAGGGGAGCTGGGAGCAGTTCTTC
CDR3: CASSGGQGSWEQFF

size: NA
V: TRBV6-5
D: NA
J: TRBJ2-2
DNA: TGTGCCAGCCGGAGCGGAGCGAACACCGGGGAGCTGTTTTTT
CDR3: CASRSGANTGELFF

size: NA
V: TRBV24-1
D: TRBD2
J: TRBJ2-5
DNA: TGTGCCACCAGTGATCCGCGGGAGGCCAAAGAGACCCAGTACTTC
CDR3: CATSDPREAKETQYF

size: NA
V: TRBV20-1
D: NA
J: TRBJ1-2
DNA: TGCAGTGGGGGTTTGGAGGGAGGCTACACCTTC
CDR3: CSGGLEGGYTF

size: NA
V: TRBV28
D: NA
J: TRBJ2-4
DNA: TGTGCCACCCTTGACAGCCTAGCCAAAAACATTCAGTACTTC
CDR3: CATLDSLAKNIQYF

size: NA
V: TRBV2
D: TRBD1
J: TRBJ1-2
DNA: TGTGCCAGCGGGGGACAGGGGGCGTTTGAAGGCTACACCTTC
CDR3: CASGGQGAFEGYTF

size: once
V: TRBV6-5
D: NA
J: TRBJ1-2
DNA: TGTGCCAGCAGAAGGGGCTCTGGCTACACCTTC
CDR3: CASRRGSGYTF

size: NA
V: TRBV7-2
D: TRBD2
J: TRBJ2-1
DNA: TGTGCCAGCACCGTCCGCGCGGGAGCCCTCTACAATGAGCAGTTCTTC
CDR3: CASTVRAGALYNEQFF

size: NA
V: TRBV2
D: TRBD2
J: TRBJ2-1
DNA: TGTGCCAGTGGGGGAACTGGGACTATGGAGGGAAATGAGCAGTTCTTC
CDR3: CASGGTGTMEGNEQFF

size: NA
V: TRBV7-2
D: TRBD2
J: TRBJ2-1
DNA: TGTGCCAGCAGCGCCCTTGCGTTTAGCGGGGGGGATGAGCAGTTCTTC
CDR3: CASSALAFSGGDEQFF

size: NA
V: TRBV6-4
D: NA
J: TRBJ1-2
DNA: TGTGCCAGCAGTCGAGGGAGGGGGGATGGCTACACCTTC
CDR3: CASSRGRGDGYTF

size: NA
V: TRBV4-3
D: TRBD1
J: TRBJ2-5
DNA: TGCGCCAGCAGCCAAGAAGACAGGGCAGGGACCCAGTACTTC
CDR3: CASSQEDRAGTQYF

size: once
V: TRBV3-1/TRBV3-2
D: NA
J: TRBJ1-5
DNA: TGTGCCAGCAGCCAAGGGGGCCGGTCGGATCAGCCCCAGCATTTT
CDR3: CASSQGGRSDQPQHF